The 30 T cell receptor beta chains presented below share a single source sample, sequenced in a study of immune evolution from preneoplasia to lung adenocarcinoma. Some clones are missing from TCRdb's copy, which holds only in-frame ones; the method was immunoSEQ multiplex PCR. The sample yields 37,000 or so clones, about 73% seen once. Sample: FFPE invasive lung adenocarcinoma tissue. The origin of the receptors is a person between 60 and 69 years old with lung adenocarcinoma.

This clone has only a few counts. The V and J genes are TRBV27 and TRBJ1-4; D is uncertain. V was shortened by 10 bases and J by 4 bases, with 22 bases between the two germline ends. The CDR3 spans 16 residues. From germline, CDR1 is MNHEY and CDR2 SMNVEV (reference sequence). The CDR3 region has the DNA TGTGCCACTTCGACCTCCCCCAGGACTTATAATGAAAAACTGTTTTTT. Its translation is CATSTSPRTYNEKLFF.

The rearrangement uses TRBV15 and TRBJ2-5, with D perhaps matching TRBD2 (5 bases). Per germline, CDR1 LNHNV and CDR2 YYDKDF (reference sequence). The CDR3 contains 12 residues. V gave up 6 bases and J gave up 5 bases, with 10 bases separating them. CDR3 in DNA: TGTGCCACCAGTCCGGGGTGGGAGACCCAGTACTTC. As protein: CATSPGWETQYF.

This clone has a handful of counts. The V call is TRBV7-6, the J call TRBJ2-1, with 7 bases that match TRBD2. This CDR3 has 15 amino acids. Germline-derived CDR1 and CDR2 are SGHVS and FNYEAQ. The junction had 7 bases not matched to a gene; V was cut back by 1 base and J by 7 bases. Written as DNA, the CDR3 is TGTGCCAGCAGCTTAGGCGGGACTAATCGGAATGAGCAGTTCTTC. It yields the protein CASSLGGTNRNEQFF. Full variable domain (rest looked up from reference TRBV7-6 and TRBJ2-1): GAGVSQSPRYKVTKRGQDVALRCDPISGHVSLYWYRQALGQGPEFLTYFNYEAQQDKSGLPNDRFSAERPEGSISTLTIQRTEQRDSAMYRCASSLGGTNRNEQFFGPGTRLTVL.

In DNA form, the CDR3 reads TGTGCCAGCAGCTCGCCTACTAAGGGTGTTACGCAGTATTTT. It is translated as CASSSPTKGVTQYF. The chain uses TRBV7-2 and TRBJ2-3; D is uncertain. Germline V gives CDR1 SGHTA, CDR2 FQGNSA. Trimming pared 4 bases from V and 8 bases from J, leaving 16 bases between. The CDR3 is 14 residues long.

The V and J genes are TRBV5-5 and TRBJ2-7; the match to TRBD1 covers 8 bases. This CDR3 is 15 amino acids long. J was trimmed by 7 bases and V by 3 bases; bases with no gene match: 12. Germline CDR1 SGHKS, CDR2 YYEKEE (reference sequence). CDR3 nucleotides: TGTGCCAGCAGCTCTCAAGTGACAGGGGCGAGAGAGCAGTACTTC. This codes for CASSSQVTGAREQYF. Full variable domain (rest looked up from reference TRBV5-5 and TRBJ2-7): DAGVTQSPTHLIKTRGQQVTLRCSPISGHKSVSWYQQVLGQGPQFIFQYYEKEERGRGNFPDRFSARQFPNYSSELNVNALLLGDSALYLCASSSQVTGAREQYFGPGTRLTVT.

CDR3 nucleotides: TGTGCCAGCAGCTCCAACAGGACAAGCAATCAGCCCCAGCATTTT. Protein: CASSSNRTSNQPQHF. The V call is TRBV11-2, the J call TRBJ1-5; D might be TRBD1 (5 bases). Germline-derived CDR1 and CDR2 are SGHAT and FQNNGV. The CDR3 spans 15 residues. Trimming removed 4 bases at V and 1 base at J, with 11 bases between.

The genes are TRBV29-1 and TRBJ1-4; D is unresolved. V was clipped by 4 bases and J by 5 bases, with 14 bases between them. Germline assignment: CDR1 SQVTM and CDR2 ANQGSEA. The CDR3 spans 14 residues. The CDR3 here is CSVVIEPGNEKLFF. DNA for the CDR3: TGCAGCGTTGTTATAGAACCGGGGAATGAAAAACTGTTTTTT.

This chain joins TRBV6-6 and TRBJ2-5; D is perhaps TRBD1 (5 bases). The germline V and J ends were trimmed by 5 bases and 2 bases, with 12 bases remaining between them. Germline lookup yields CDR1 MNHNY and CDR2 SVGAGI (reference sequence). This CDR3 spans 14 amino acids. This CDR3 is CASSPPQVQETQYF. In DNA, the CDR3 is TGTGCCAGCAGTCCCCCACAGGTTCAAGAGACCCAGTACTTC.

This clone is categorized as medium-sized. The chain couples TRBV6-5 to TRBJ2-7, with D possibly TRBD1 on 6 matching bases. The CDR3 runs to 12 residues. From germline, CDR1 is MNHEY and CDR2 SVGAGI. V was pared by 4 bases and J by 5 bases, with 9 bases between. CDR3 sequence (DNA): TGTGCCAGCAGTTCGCGACAGGACGAGCAGTACTTC. This translates into CASSSRQDEQYF.

The chain uses TRBV21-1 and TRBJ2-7; no check of the table's D call, TRBD1, against the DNA was made. TRBV21-1 is designated a pseudogene. CDR3 size: 15 residues. DNA of the CDR3: TGTGCCAGCAGCAAAGACCGGACAAAGACCTACGAGCAGTACTTC. Its protein product is CASSKDRTKTYEQYF.

The chain combines TRBV6-6 with TRBJ2-7, with 8 bases identical to TRBD1. The CDR3 runs to 14 residues. Per germline, CDR1 MNHNY and CDR2 SVGAGI (reference sequence). Germline trimming cut 0 bases from V and 6 bases from J; bases unmatched to any gene: 4. CDR3 bases: TGTGCCAGCAGTTACTCCTCGGACAGGGTCGAGCAGTACTTC. Protein product: CASSYSSDRVEQYF.

V usage is TRBV27 and J usage is TRBJ2-3; 7 bases are shared with TRBD2. The CDR3 has 14 residues. V lost 5 bases, J lost 2 bases, and 4 bases stayed unmatched. The germline V gene encodes CDR1 MNHEY and CDR2 SMNVEV (reference sequence). This chain's CDR3 is CASSRLADTDTQYF. CDR3 bases: TGTGCCAGCAGTAGGCTAGCGGACACAGATACGCAGTATTTT.

This chain joins TRBV6-1 and TRBJ1-5; perhaps TRBD1 as D (5 bases). The V gene lost 5 bases and the J gene lost 8 bases, with 19 bases spanning the gap. The CDR3 has 15 residues. The germline V gene encodes CDR1 MNHNS and CDR2 SASEGT. CDR3 protein: CASSPGGNTGKPQHF. The CDR3 DNA reads as TGTGCCAGCAGTCCTGGGGGAAACACTGGGAAGCCCCAGCATTTT.

This chain links TRBV29-1 with TRBJ2-1; possible D gene TRBD2, 5 bases. V lost 6 bases, J lost 4 bases, and 19 bases lay in between. The CDR3 has 15 amino acids. CDR1 is SQVTM, CDR2 ANQGSEA, per germline. DNA for the CDR3: TGCAGCGTCAAAACCCCCGGCACTAGGTACAATGAGCAGTTCTTC. Amino acid sequence: CSVKTPGTRYNEQFF.

CDR3 DNA: TGTGCCAGCAGCCCAATTGGGCAGCGAGCCTACGAGCAGTACTTC. Translated: CASSPIGQRAYEQYF. V usage is TRBV11-1 and J usage is TRBJ2-7; no clear D gene. The CDR3 loop spans 15 amino acids. V was cut by 5 bases and J by 2 bases, with 16 bases left in between. In germline, CDR1 is SGHAT, CDR2 FQDESV (reference sequence).

The sample holds a few counts of this clone. The chain combines TRBV5-1 with TRBJ1-2, with D tentatively TRBD1 (6 bases). The V gene lost 4 bases and the J gene lost 8 bases, with 15 bases spanning the gap. The CDR3 consists of 13 residues. Looked up from germline, CDR1 is SGHRS and CDR2 is YFSETQ. CDR3 sequence (DNA): TGCGCCAGCAGCCCCTCGGGGGCGCAAGGCTACACCTTC. Translation: CASSPSGAQGYTF.

In this sample, this clone turned up once. The rearrangement uses TRBV7-2 and TRBJ1-1, with a weak D call TRBD1 (5 bases). Germline CDR1 reads SGHTA; CDR2 reads FQGNSA. The CDR3 is made up of 12 amino acids. V shed 5 bases and J shed 10 bases, with 14 bases lying between them. In DNA, the CDR3 is TGTGCCAGCAGCGCCGGTGGGACCGCAGCTTTCTTT. Its translation: CASSAGGTAAFF.

This clone has more than one count but fewer than ten. The rearrangement uses TRBV5-4 and TRBJ1-1; D possibly corresponds to TRBD1 (6 bases). From germline, CDR1 is SGHNT and CDR2 YYREEE (reference sequence). The V end lost 0 bases, the J end lost 3 bases, and 12 bases lay between the germline ends. The CDR3 consists of 15 residues. CDR3 nucleotide sequence: TGTGCCAGCAGCTTGGATCCTGCAGGGGACACTGAAGCTTTCTTT. It encodes CASSLDPAGDTEAFF.

This chain connects TRBV30 to TRBJ2-2, with a possible D match to TRBD2 (6 bases). Germline V gene data show CDR1 as GTSNPN and CDR2 as SVGIG (reference sequence). Trimming stripped 1 base from V and 1 base from J, with 16 bases between. The CDR3 is 17 residues long. CDR3 nucleotide sequence: TGTGCCTGGAGTGACGGGGGACTCCCTCTGAACACCGGGGAGCTGTTTTTT. The encoded protein is CAWSDGGLPLNTGELFF.

The V call is TRBV29-1, the J call TRBJ2-5; D may be TRBD1 (6 bases). Germline assignment: CDR1 SQVTM and CDR2 ANQGSEA. The CDR3 contains 14 residues. CDR3 residues: CSSGTGHAGETQYF. The CDR3 DNA sequence: TGCAGTTCAGGTACGGGACATGCAGGCGAGACCCAGTACTTC.

The rearrangement links TRBV4-1 to TRBJ1-2; TRBD1 matches 7 bases. Trimming took 4 bases from V and 7 from J; bases not matched to a gene: 12. Looked up from germline, CDR1 is MGHRA and CDR2 is YSYEKL. The CDR3 contains 15 residues. The chain's CDR3 is CASSLGEGGPRGYTF. Here the CDR3 DNA reads TGCGCCAGCAGCCTCGGCGAAGGGGGCCCTCGTGGCTACACCTTC.

In this sample, this clone turned up a few times. The V call is TRBV5-1, the J call TRBJ1-4; D remains ambiguous. Trimming pared 5 bases from V and 10 bases from J, leaving 18 bases between. The CDR3 runs to 14 residues. Germline lookup yields CDR1 SGHRS and CDR2 YFSETQ. In nucleotides, the CDR3 is TGCGCCAGCAGAGAAACTGTCCCCGAGGGAAAACTGTTTTTT. Amino acid sequence: CASRETVPEGKLFF.

The J gene is TRBJ2-5, the V gene TRBV7-9, with 8 bases matching TRBD1. Trimming removed 5 bases from V and 1 base from J; junction bases left unmatched: 6. Germline values: CDR1 SEHNR, CDR2 FQNEAQ (reference sequence). CDR3 length: 15 residues. As DNA, the CDR3 is TGTGCCAGCAGCCAATACAGGGGGATCCAAGAGACCCAGTACTTC. It yields the protein CASSQYRGIQETQYF.

This clone was seen a single time. The junction does not match germline at one end; this may be a read error. The chain recombines TRBV28 with TRBJ2-1, with no clear D. CDR3 length equals 13 residues. In germline, CDR1 is MDHEN, CDR2 SYDVKM. CDR3 nucleotide sequence: TGTGCCAGCAGACTTGACTCCTACAATAAGCAGTTCTTC. It encodes CASRLDSYNKQFF.

The genes are TRBV4-2 and TRBJ2-5; D is uncertain. This CDR3 has 16 amino acids. V was shortened by 0 bases and J by 5 bases, with 16 bases between the two germline ends. Germline values: CDR1 LGHNA, CDR2 YNFKEQ. The CDR3, as DNA: TGTGCCAGCAGCCAAGAAGGCGACCGGCCCCATGAGACCCAGTACTTC. It translates to CASSQEGDRPHETQYF.

This clone is medium-sized within its sample. The sample contains more than one DNA sequence encoding this CDR3. V gene TRBV9 combines with J gene TRBJ1-1, with unresolved D. There are 13 residues in the CDR3. Germline V lookup: CDR1 SGDLS, CDR2 YYNGEE. V shed 0 bases and J shed 3 bases, with 6 bases lying between them. CDR3 sequence: CASSVVPYTEAFF. CDR3 DNA sequence: TGTGCCAGCAGCGTAGTCCCCTACACTGAAGCTTTCTTT.

This clone was seen more than once but under ten times. V is TRBV7-2 and J is TRBJ2-1, with unresolved D. The CDR3 is 15 amino acids. Trimming stripped 1 base from V and 0 bases from J, with 7 bases between. CDR1 and CDR2 from the germline V gene are SGHTA and FQGNSA. The CDR3 protein is CASSLDRSSYNEQFF. CDR3 in DNA: TGTGCCAGCAGCTTAGACCGGAGCTCCTACAATGAGCAGTTCTTC.

There are a few counts of this clone. V usage is TRBV15 and J usage is TRBJ2-5; 10 bases fit TRBD2. Germline V gene data show CDR1 as LNHNV and CDR2 as YYDKDF (reference sequence). Trimming took 3 bases from V and 5 from J; bases not matched to a gene: 6. The CDR3 has 15 amino acids. In nucleotides, the CDR3 is TGTGCCACCAGCAGTCCGCTAGCGGGAGCTGAGACCCAGTACTTC. Protein: CATSSPLAGAETQYF.

The chain combines TRBV11-2 with TRBJ2-7; maybe TRBD1 (6 bases). Germline V gene sequence: CDR1 SGHAT, CDR2 FQNNGV. CDR3 size: 14 residues. V lost 2 bases and J lost 6, with 14 bases in between. The CDR3 DNA is TGTGCCAGCAGCTTAAGGGGGTCGGCAGGCGAGCAGTACTTC. This sequence encodes CASSLRGSAGEQYF.

In DNA, the CDR3 is TGTGCCAGCACCCCTGGACAGAACTATGGCTACACCTTC. Its translation is CASTPGQNYGYTF. The chain has TRBV28 and TRBJ1-2; TRBD1 might be the D (6 bases). V was clipped by 7 bases and J by 2 bases, with 11 bases between them. This CDR3 has 13 residues. Looked up from germline, CDR1 is MDHEN and CDR2 is SYDVKM.